The 15 T cell receptor beta chains presented below share a single source sample, sequenced in a study of blood T cell repertoires in COVID-19. Clones were read by immunoSEQ multiplex PCR, and TCRdb kept only the in-frame ones, dropping some. Of 75,000 to 100,000 clones in the sample, nearly 90% were seen once. The sample taken for sequencing was peripheral blood. These receptors came from a man aged 65 to 79 with acute or convalescent COVID-19.

The chain has TRBV28 and TRBJ1-4; 10 nucleotides match TRBD1. The CDR3 consists of 15 residues. Germline V CDR1 and CDR2: MDHEN, SYDVKM. V lost 5 bases to trimming and J lost 5 bases; unmatched junction nucleotides: 5. CDR3 sequence (DNA): TGTGCCAGCAGTATACCGGGACAGGGGAATGAAAAACTGTTTTTT. It codes for CASSIPGQGNEKLFF.

The chain joins TRBV29-1 to TRBJ1-5; D may be TRBD1 (5 bases). The CDR3 contains 14 residues. The V end was cut by 6 bases, the J end by 4 bases, with 16 bases between. Germline CDR1 reads SQVTM; CDR2 reads ANQGSEA. CDR3 residues: CSVIPGKGNQPQHF. The CDR3 DNA reads as TGCAGCGTGATTCCAGGGAAGGGGAATCAGCCCCAGCATTTT.

This clone was detected only once. The rearrangement joins TRBV19 to TRBJ1-1; 8 bases match TRBD1. This CDR3 region has 14 residues. V lost 7 bases, J lost 0 bases, and 4 bases stayed unmatched. CDR1 and CDR2 (germline): LNHDA, SQIVND (reference sequence). DNA for the CDR3: TGTGCCAGTAAGTGGACAGGGATGAACACTGAAGCTTTCTTT. It translates to CASKWTGMNTEAFF.

The chain combines TRBV7-2 with TRBJ2-7; 7 bases are shared with TRBD2. CDR3 length: 12 amino acids. J gave up 11 bases and V 5 bases, and 9 bases lay outside the gene matches. Germline V gene data show CDR1 as SGHTA and CDR2 as FQGNSA. CDR3 nucleotide sequence: TGTGCCAGCAGCCCGTCTGGGGGGAGGGAGTACTTC. Translated: CASSPSGGREYF.

The rearrangement links TRBV19 to TRBJ2-5, with D perhaps matching TRBD2 (6 bases). CDR3 length equals 14 residues. The germline V and J ends were trimmed by 10 bases and 9 bases, with 24 bases remaining between them. CDR1 and CDR2 (germline): LNHDA, SQIVND (reference sequence). DNA for the CDR3: TGTGCCACCCAGGTTGGGGCGGGGACGTCGGCCCAGTACTTC. Its translation: CATQVGAGTSAQYF.

The chain joins TRBV28 to TRBJ1-2; 10 nucleotides line up with TRBD1. V was pared by 5 bases and J by 6 bases, with 3 bases of the junction left unmatched. This CDR3 region has 13 residues. Germline CDR1 and CDR2: MDHEN and SYDVKM. CDR3 bases: TGTGCCAGCAGTGTTGGGACAGGGGATGGCTACACCTTC. The encoded protein is CASSVGTGDGYTF.

The chain links TRBV18 to TRBJ2-7, with D maybe TRBD2 (5 bases). CDR1 is KGHSH and CDR2 is LQKENI in the germline V gene. V shed 2 bases and J shed 2 bases, with 10 bases lying between them. This CDR3 contains 14 residues. CDR3 sequence (DNA): TGTGCCAGCTCACCATCCCGGGGTACCTACGAGCAGTACTTC. Amino acid sequence: CASSPSRGTYEQYF.

This chain connects TRBV4-2 to TRBJ2-7, with D possibly being TRBD1 (5 bases). Germline CDR1 reads LGHNA; CDR2 reads YNFKEQ. Trimming pared 4 bases from V and 3 bases from J, leaving 10 bases between. The CDR3 length is 13 residues. CDR3: CASSPPQGYEQYF. Written as DNA, the CDR3 is TGTGCCAGCAGCCCGCCGCAGGGCTACGAGCAGTACTTC.

This CDR3 is CASSPIPTGGGTDTQYF. The CDR3 DNA is TGTGCCAGCTCACCCATTCCGACAGGGGGCGGCACAGATACGCAGTATTTT. This chain connects TRBV18 to TRBJ2-3, with TRBD1 identical over 10 bases. The CDR3 extends over 17 amino acids. V was pared by 3 bases and J by 1 base, with 7 bases of the junction left unmatched. From germline, CDR1 is KGHSH and CDR2 LQKENI.

The chain combines TRBV6-5 with TRBJ1-1; D gene uncertain. Germline CDR1 and CDR2: MNHEY and SVGAGI. The CDR3 spans 14 residues. V lost 2 bases and J 5 bases, leaving 12 bases between the germline ends. CDR3 residues: CASSYAQRRTEAFF. CDR3 DNA sequence: TGTGCCAGCAGTTACGCCCAAAGGAGGACTGAAGCTTTCTTT.

This clone was seen a few times. The chain combines TRBV9 with TRBJ2-7; 12 nucleotides agree with TRBD2. The trim removed 4 bases at V and 1 base at J, leaving 6 bases unmatched. CDR3 length equals 16 residues. Per the germline V gene, CDR1 is SGDLS and CDR2 is YYNGEE. CDR3 sequence: CASSLTSGGSSYEQYF. In DNA, the CDR3 is TGTGCCAGCAGCCTTACTAGCGGGGGGTCGTCCTACGAGCAGTACTTC. Together with reference TRBV9 and TRBJ2-7, the CDR3 gives the full variable domain: DSGVTQTPKHLITATGQRVTLRCSPRSGDLSVYWYQQSLDQGLQFLIQYYNGEERAKGNILERFSAQQFPDLHSELNLSSLELGDSALYFCASSLTSGGSSYEQYFGPGTRLTVT.

The chain combines TRBV19 with TRBJ1-3; TRBD1 might be the D (6 bases). Germline CDR1 reads LNHDA; CDR2 reads SQIVND (reference sequence). The CDR3 is 14 residues long. The germline V and J ends were trimmed by 10 bases and 1 base, with 14 bases remaining between them. The CDR3 is CATTQRGSGNTIYF. In DNA, the CDR3 is TGTGCCACCACTCAGAGGGGGTCTGGAAACACCATATATTTT.

This clone occurred a few times. The rearrangement joins TRBV10-3 to TRBJ1-6; TRBD1 agrees at 7 bases. The germline CDR1 and CDR2 sequences are ENHRY and SYGVKD. The CDR3 is 16 amino acids. Trimming took 1 base from V and 3 from J; bases not matched to a gene: 3. The CDR3 reads CAISELGTDYNSPLHF. DNA of the CDR3: TGTGCCATCAGTGAGTTGGGGACAGACTATAATTCACCCCTCCACTTT.

In its sample, this clone was seen once. The chain combines TRBV5-4 with TRBJ2-7, with D possibly TRBD1 on 6 matching bases. The CDR3 has 13 amino acids. Per germline, CDR1 SGHNT and CDR2 YYREEE (reference sequence). Trimming left V 3 bases short and J 1 base short, with 8 bases between. In nucleotides, the CDR3 is TGTGCCAGCAGCTACGGACAGTCCTACGAGCAGTACTTC. Translation gives CASSYGQSYEQYF.

The V call is TRBV6-6, the J call TRBJ1-2, with 10 positions matching TRBD1. The trim removed 7 bases at V and 6 bases at J, leaving 8 bases unmatched. The CDR3 loop spans 14 amino acids. Germline-derived CDR1 and CDR2 are MNHNY and SVGAGI (reference sequence). The CDR3 DNA is TGTGCCAGCACCGCGGGACAGGGGACGGATGGCTACACCTTC. This sequence encodes CASTAGQGTDGYTF.